The 26 T cell receptor beta chains below come from one sample, sequenced in a study of cytomegalovirus exposure and HLA in healthy donors (dated by TCRdb to 2016 to 2017). Libraries were made using the immunoSEQ multiplex PCR assay. TCRdb provides this immuneACCESS table in a form limited to in-frame rearrangements. Some clones are lacking; in checked studies, under half of them reflect an unresolved V gene, and why the rest are absent is not known. The sample table holds some 110,000 clones, of which roughly 90% were seen once. Jointly, the top ten make up about 2% of the sample. The sequenced material came from PBMCs. These receptors came from a woman aged 18-29 years in good health and CMV-seropositive.

The chain links TRBV2 to TRBJ2-5; tentatively, D is TRBD2 (5 bases). Germline V lookup: CDR1 SNHLY, CDR2 FYNNEI. The length of the CDR3 is 14 residues. V was cut by 7 bases and J by 2 bases, with 14 bases left in between. CDR3 sequence reads: CASTGRRPQETQYF. CDR3 DNA sequence: TGTGCCAGCACCGGTCGGAGGCCACAAGAGACCCAGTACTTC.

The rearrangement joins TRBV14 to TRBJ1-2, with D perhaps matching TRBD1 (6 bases). From germline, CDR1 is SGHDN and CDR2 FVKESK. This CDR3 contains 13 residues. V dropped 2 bases and J dropped 7 bases, with 11 bases sitting between them. CDR3 protein: CASSQTGPRGYTF. As DNA, the CDR3 is TGTGCCAGCAGCCAAACAGGGCCTCGTGGCTACACCTTC.

This clone was picked up one time. The chain is built from TRBV29-1 and TRBJ2-1, with 9 bases aligning to TRBD1. The CDR3 loop spans 14 amino acids. CDR1 SQVTM and CDR2 ANQGSEA come from the germline V gene. J lost 5 bases, V lost 4 bases, and 6 bases had no gene match. The CDR3 region has the DNA TGCAGCGTTGGGACAGGGGTGTTTAACAATGAGCAGTTCTTC. The encoded protein is CSVGTGVFNNEQFF.

This clone was seen only once. The rearrangement joins TRBV4-1 to TRBJ2-5; TRBD1 agrees at 9 bases. The V and J ends lost 4 bases and 4 bases, in that order; junction bases with no gene match: 7. The CDR3 consists of 15 residues. In germline, CDR1 is MGHRA, CDR2 YSYEKL. Here the CDR3 reads CASSRAPGQGETQYF. The CDR3, as DNA: TGCGCCAGCAGCCGAGCCCCGGGACAGGGAGAGACCCAGTACTTC.

The chain is built from TRBV27 and TRBJ1-5; tentative D call: TRBD1 (5 bases). The CDR3 consists of 15 residues. V was pared by 5 bases and J by 3 bases, with 14 bases between. CDR1 is MNHEY and CDR2 is SMNVEV in the germline V gene (reference sequence). The CDR3 sequence: CASSPSTAPNQPQHF. The DNA of the CDR3 is TGTGCCAGCAGTCCTTCGACAGCTCCCAATCAGCCCCAGCATTTT.

This sequence joins TRBV10-2 and TRBJ2-1; 7 bases align to TRBD1. This CDR3 region has 14 residues. The J segment lost 8 bases and the V segment lost 7 bases, leaving 11 bases of the junction unmatched. The germline CDR1 and CDR2 sequences are WSHSY and SAAADI. The CDR3 coding sequence is TGCGCCAGCACTAGAACGACAGGGTACTATGAGCAGTTCTTC. This gives the protein CASTRTTGYYEQFF.

The chain links TRBV2 to TRBJ1-1; the D gene is possibly TRBD1 (6 bases). This CDR3 spans 14 amino acids. Germline V gene lookup returns CDR1 SNHLY and CDR2 FYNNEI. Trimming left V 7 bases short and J 8 bases short, with 20 bases between. CDR3 residues: CASNEGGVGAEAFF. The CDR3 DNA reads as TGTGCCAGCAACGAAGGGGGGGTAGGAGCCGAAGCTTTCTTT.

The chain recombines TRBV6-5 with TRBJ1-1; 8 nucleotides line up with TRBD1. Trimming removed 0 bases from V and 6 bases from J; junction bases left unmatched: 9. The CDR3 runs to 16 residues. Germline CDR1 reads MNHEY; CDR2 reads SVGAGI. The CDR3 nucleotides read TGTGCCAGCAGTTACTCGGGGTCAGGGGGCTTCGCTGAAGCTTTCTTT. Protein sequence: CASSYSGSGGFAEAFF.

The chain joins TRBV28 to TRBJ2-1, with 7 bases fitting TRBD2. Germline V gives CDR1 MDHEN, CDR2 SYDVKM. Trimming removed 7 bases from V and 2 bases from J; junction bases left unmatched: 8. The CDR3 spans 15 residues. In DNA form, the CDR3 reads TGTGCCAGCACCCTGGGGGAGGGACCCTACAATGAGCAGTTCTTC. Amino acids: CASTLGEGPYNEQFF. Variable domain in full (rest from reference TRBV28 and TRBJ2-1): DVKVTQSSRYLVKRTGEKVFLECVQDMDHENMFWYRQDPGLGLRLIYFSYDVKMKEKGDIPEGYSVSREKKERFSLILESASTNQTSMYLCASTLGEGPYNEQFFGPGTRLTVL.

The chain carries TRBV25-1 and TRBJ2-7, with 8 positions matching TRBD1. The CDR3 has 16 amino acids. The germline CDR1 and CDR2 sequences are MGHDK and SYGVNS. With 0 bases clipped from V and 3 bases from J, the junction kept 7 bases outside the gene matches. The CDR3: CASSEYGQGAHYEQYF. CDR3 nucleotides: TGTGCCAGCAGTGAATATGGGCAGGGGGCCCACTACGAGCAGTACTTC.

This chain joins TRBV18 and TRBJ1-2, with D maybe TRBD1 (6 bases). The CDR3 spans 13 residues. Germline loops: CDR1 KGHSH, CDR2 LQKENI. The V end was cut by 3 bases, the J end by 5 bases, with 10 bases between. DNA for the CDR3: TGTGCCAGCTCACCCTTTGGACAGTATGGCTACACCTTC. Translated: CASSPFGQYGYTF.

V and J are TRBV6-6 and TRBJ2-7; 10 bases are shared with TRBD1. The J segment lost 12 bases and the V segment lost 5 bases, leaving 16 bases of the junction unmatched. The length of the CDR3 is 15 residues. Germline CDR1 and CDR2: MNHNY and SVGAGI (reference sequence). CDR3 DNA sequence: TGTGCCAGCAGTGTGACCGGGACAGGGGCAATGGTCCCGTACTTC. Amino acids: CASSVTGTGAMVPYF.

This chain links TRBV9 with TRBJ2-7; 9 positions agree with TRBD1. V was clipped by 3 bases and J by 1 base; unmatched bases: 5. Germline V gene sequence: CDR1 SGDLS, CDR2 YYNGEE. The CDR3 sequence is 15 residues long. DNA of the CDR3: TGTGCCAGCAGCGACGGGACAGGGCTGTCCTACGAGCAGTACTTC. Protein: CASSDGTGLSYEQYF.

This chain joins TRBV12-5 and TRBJ1-1, with 8 bases aligning to TRBD1. In germline, CDR1 is LGHNT, CDR2 FRNRAP. This CDR3 has 12 amino acids. Trimming at V came to 9 bases and at J to 1 base, leaving 1 base not matched to a gene. CDR3 DNA sequence: TGTGCTAGCGGACAGGGGAACACTGAAGCTTTCTTT. This gives the protein CASGQGNTEAFF.

The J gene is TRBJ2-7, the V gene TRBV6-5; no clear D gene. The CDR3 is 8 amino acids. Per the germline V gene, CDR1 is MNHEY and CDR2 is SVGAGI. CDR3 sequence reads: CAACEQYF. CDR3 DNA: TGTGCAGCGTGCGAGCAGTACTTC.

The V call is TRBV19, the J call TRBJ2-2, with D maybe TRBD2 (5 bases). CDR3 length: 14 residues. The V end lost 7 bases, the J end lost 5 bases, and 14 bases lay between the germline ends. Germline V gene sequence: CDR1 LNHDA, CDR2 SQIVND (reference sequence). The CDR3 bases are TGTGCCAGTACCCCGAGAGGGCGGACCGGGGAGCTGTTTTTT. Translation: CASTPRGRTGELFF.

The chain uses TRBV27 and TRBJ2-5, with TRBD2 matching over 9 bases. V shed 6 bases and J 5 bases; nucleotides not matched to a gene: 4. This CDR3 contains 13 residues. Germline V gene data show CDR1 as MNHEY and CDR2 as SMNVEV (reference sequence). The CDR3 region has the DNA TGTGCCAGCAGGCGGGGGGGCCATGAGACCCAGTACTTC. Protein: CASRRGGHETQYF.

The V gene is TRBV19, the J gene TRBJ1-5, with 7 bases matching TRBD1. The CDR3 runs to 14 residues. Losses at the gene ends were 4 bases for V and 4 bases for J; bases not matched to a gene: 4. The germline V gene encodes CDR1 LNHDA and CDR2 SQIVND (reference sequence). The DNA of the CDR3 is TGTGCCAGTAGTAACAGGGGCTCGAATCAGCCCCAGCATTTT. Its translation: CASSNRGSNQPQHF.

The CDR3 DNA reads TGTGCCAGCAGTTATTCCCCGGGACAGGGGCACAATGAGCAGTTCTTC. It yields the protein CASSYSPGQGHNEQFF. The V and J genes are TRBV6-5 and TRBJ2-1; 10 bases map to TRBD1. The CDR3 is 16 residues long. The V gene's germline CDR1 is MNHEY and CDR2 SVGAGI. V lost 3 bases and J lost 5; bases outside the gene matches: 7.

This chain links TRBV7-9 with TRBJ2-5; the match to TRBD2 covers 10 bases. In germline, CDR1 is SEHNR, CDR2 FQNEAQ (reference sequence). The CDR3 loop spans 13 amino acids. Trimming at V came to 6 bases and at J to 4 bases, leaving 2 bases not matched to a gene. CDR3 coding DNA: TGTGCCAGCAGTTCTAGCGGGGGAGAGACCCAGTACTTC. This codes for CASSSSGGETQYF.

The chain has TRBV6-1 and TRBJ1-2; TRBD1 matches 9 bases. V shed 4 bases, J shed 6 bases, and the junction held 6 bases outside the gene matches. The length of the CDR3 is 14 residues. Germline assignment: CDR1 MNHNS and CDR2 SASEGT. The CDR3 DNA sequence: TGTGCCAGCAGTGCAACAGGGGGCGCGCATGGCTACACCTTC. It is translated as CASSATGGAHGYTF.

This clone was detected a few times. This sequence joins TRBV19 and TRBJ2-7; maybe TRBD1 (6 bases). The CDR3 runs to 14 residues. Germline V CDR1 and CDR2: LNHDA, SQIVND (reference sequence). V was pared by 3 bases and J by 2 bases, with 11 bases between. In DNA, the CDR3 is TGTGCCAGTAGTATTGTACAGGGCCCCTACGAGCAGTACTTC. The encoded protein is CASSIVQGPYEQYF.

The chain links TRBV28 to TRBJ1-2; D possibly corresponds to TRBD1 (5 bases). V was pared by 6 bases and J by 7 bases, with 12 bases between. Per the germline V gene, CDR1 is MDHEN and CDR2 is SYDVKM. CDR3 length: 12 residues. The CDR3 DNA reads TGTGCCAGCAGCCTCAGGGTGTCTGGCTACACCTTC. Protein sequence: CASSLRVSGYTF.

The chain has TRBV28 and TRBJ1-5, with 8 bases identical to TRBD1. J was trimmed by 6 bases and V by 7 bases; bases with no gene match: 5. Germline CDR1 MDHEN, CDR2 SYDVKM. The CDR3 has 13 amino acids. CDR3 residues: CASTGQGSQPQHF. The CDR3 DNA follows: TGTGCCAGCACTGGACAGGGTAGTCAGCCCCAGCATTTT.

The chain employs TRBV28 and TRBJ2-7, with a weak D call TRBD1 (6 bases). Germline loops: CDR1 MDHEN, CDR2 SYDVKM. This CDR3 is 12 amino acids long. V was pared by 5 bases and J by 10 bases, with 15 bases between. CDR3 protein: CASSGYRVFQYF. For the CDR3, the DNA is TGTGCCAGCAGTGGGTACAGGGTCTTTCAGTACTTC.

The gene calls are TRBV7-9 and TRBJ2-2; no reliable D call. Germline values: CDR1 SEHNR, CDR2 FQNEAQ (reference sequence). The V gene lost 6 bases and the J gene lost 8 bases, with 13 bases spanning the gap. The CDR3 covers 13 residues. CDR3 sequence (DNA): TGTGCCAGCAGACCAGACAACGATGGGGAGCTGTTTTTT. Protein sequence: CASRPDNDGELFF. Using reference TRBV7-9 and TRBJ2-2 for the parts outside the CDR3, the full variable domain is DTGVSQNPRHKITKRGQNVTFRCDPISEHNRLYWYRQTLGQGPEFLTYFQNEAQLEKSRLLSDRFSAERPKGSFSTLEIQRTEQGDSAMYLCASRPDNDGELFFGEGSRLTVL.